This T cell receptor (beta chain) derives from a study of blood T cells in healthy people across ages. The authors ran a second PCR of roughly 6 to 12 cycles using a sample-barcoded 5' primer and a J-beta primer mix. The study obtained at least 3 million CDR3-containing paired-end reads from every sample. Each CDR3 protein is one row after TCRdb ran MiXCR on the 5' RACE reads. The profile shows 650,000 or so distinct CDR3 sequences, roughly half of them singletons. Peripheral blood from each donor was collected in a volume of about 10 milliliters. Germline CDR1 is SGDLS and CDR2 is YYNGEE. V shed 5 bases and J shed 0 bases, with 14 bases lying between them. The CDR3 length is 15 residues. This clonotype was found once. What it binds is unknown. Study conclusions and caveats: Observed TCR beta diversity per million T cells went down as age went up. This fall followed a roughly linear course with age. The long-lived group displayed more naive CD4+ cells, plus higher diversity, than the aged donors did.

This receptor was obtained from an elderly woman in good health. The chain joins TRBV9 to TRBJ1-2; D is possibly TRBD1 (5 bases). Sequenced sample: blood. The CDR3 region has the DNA TGTGCCAGCAGGAGTGGGGCAGGAGCTAACTATGGCTACACCTTC. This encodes CASRSGAGANYGYTF.